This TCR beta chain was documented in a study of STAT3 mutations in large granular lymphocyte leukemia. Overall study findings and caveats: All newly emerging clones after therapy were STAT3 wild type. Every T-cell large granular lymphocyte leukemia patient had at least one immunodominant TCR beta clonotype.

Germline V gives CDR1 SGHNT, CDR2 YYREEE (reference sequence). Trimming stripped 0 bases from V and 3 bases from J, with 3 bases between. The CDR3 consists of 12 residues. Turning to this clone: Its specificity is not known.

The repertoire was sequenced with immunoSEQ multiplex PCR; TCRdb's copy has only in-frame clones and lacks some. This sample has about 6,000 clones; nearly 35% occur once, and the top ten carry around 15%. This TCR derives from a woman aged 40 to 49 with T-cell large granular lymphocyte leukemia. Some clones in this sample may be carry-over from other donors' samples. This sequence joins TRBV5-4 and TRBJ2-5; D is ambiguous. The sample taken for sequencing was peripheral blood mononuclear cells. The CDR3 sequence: CASSLAKETQYF. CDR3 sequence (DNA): TGTGCCAGCAGCTTGGCCAAAGAGACCCAGTACTTC.